A single sample is the source of the 6 T cell receptor beta chains below, sequenced in a study of cytomegalovirus exposure and HLA in healthy donors (dated by TCRdb to 2017 to 2019). Libraries were prepared through the immunoSEQ multiplex PCR assay. A mixture of 60 forward primers for TCR Vbeta segments and 13 reverse primers for TCR Jbeta segments was used in the multiplex PCR. TCRdb obtained this table from immuneACCESS and retained in-frame rearrangements with V and J assigned. These tables miss some clones; where compared with another copy, unresolved V genes account for less than half of the shortfall, and the remainder is unexplained. In this sample the table shows some 210,000 clones, about nine tenths of which occur a single time. The top ten clones comprise 1% to 1.5% of the sample. The sequenced sample was PBMCs. The receptors shown here come from a man younger than 45 in good health and CMV-seronegative.

The chain couples TRBV6-5 to TRBJ2-3, with 9 bases fitting TRBD1. The V and J ends lost 6 bases and 3 bases, in that order; junction bases with no gene match: 7. Germline V gene lookup returns CDR1 MNHEY and CDR2 SVGAGI. CDR3 length equals 15 residues. In DNA form, the CDR3 reads TGTGCCAGCAGGGGACAGGGAAGAGTAACAGATACGCAGTATTTT. Its translation is CASRGQGRVTDTQYF.

J is TRBJ1-1 and V is TRBV28; no clear D. The V gene lost 1 base and the J gene lost 5 bases, with 8 bases spanning the gap. This CDR3 comprises 13 residues. CDR1 and CDR2 (germline): MDHEN, SYDVKM. CDR3 loop: CASSLLYETEAFF. DNA for the CDR3: TGTGCCAGCAGTTTATTGTACGAGACTGAAGCTTTCTTT.

This chain uses TRBV7-2 with TRBJ1-5; perhaps TRBD1 as D (6 bases). This CDR3 has 14 residues. The ends were cut back, 4 bases at V and 4 bases at J, with 11 bases in the middle. Germline CDR1 and CDR2: SGHTA and FQGNSA. The CDR3 loop reads CASSWNRVNQPQHF. As DNA, the CDR3 is TGTGCCAGCAGCTGGAACAGGGTTAATCAGCCCCAGCATTTT.

The chain links TRBV28 to TRBJ1-1, with TRBD1 as a possible D gene (6 bases). The V end was cut by 7 bases, the J end by 1 base, with 19 bases between. The CDR3 is 16 amino acids. Germline V gene sequence: CDR1 MDHEN, CDR2 SYDVKM. In DNA, the CDR3 is TGTGCCAGCACCGCCCTGCGGGGGCGAGCGAACACTGAAGCTTTCTTT. Its protein product is CASTALRGRANTEAFF.

This chain uses TRBV1 with TRBJ2-1; the table's D call of TRBD2 was not tested on the DNA. TRBV1 represents a pseudogene. The CDR3 is 14 amino acids. The CDR3 DNA reads as TGCACCAGCAGCCGGGGGGGAAGTTGCTATGAGCAGTTCTTC. It codes for CTSSRGGSCYEQFF.

The chain employs TRBV28 and TRBJ2-2; 13 bases are a match to TRBD2. Per germline, CDR1 MDHEN and CDR2 SYDVKM. This CDR3 has 14 amino acids. J lost 4 bases, V lost 9 bases, and 2 bases had no gene match. CDR3 in DNA: TGTGCCAGTACTAGCGGGAGGGTCACCGGGGAGCTGTTTTTT. It codes for CASTSGRVTGELFF.